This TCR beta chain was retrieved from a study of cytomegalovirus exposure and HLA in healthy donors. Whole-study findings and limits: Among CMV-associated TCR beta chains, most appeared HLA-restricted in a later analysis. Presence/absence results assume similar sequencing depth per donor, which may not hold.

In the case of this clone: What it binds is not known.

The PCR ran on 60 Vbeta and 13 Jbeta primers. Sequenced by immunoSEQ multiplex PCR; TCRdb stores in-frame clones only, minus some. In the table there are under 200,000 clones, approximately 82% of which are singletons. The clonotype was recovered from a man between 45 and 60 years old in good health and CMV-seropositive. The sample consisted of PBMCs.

CDR3 region: CASSNFAGGRDTQYF. The CDR3 nucleotides are TGTGCCAGTAGTAACTTTGCGGGGGGGCGAGATACGCAGTATTTT. The rearrangement joins TRBV19 to TRBJ2-3; 9 nucleotides line up with TRBD2. Germline V gene sequence: CDR1 LNHDA, CDR2 SQIVND (reference sequence). J gave up 5 bases and V 4 bases, and 7 bases lay outside the gene matches. This CDR3 is built from 15 residues.